These 6 T cell receptor beta chains were all obtained from the same sample, sequenced in a study of T-cell memory formation after mild COVID-19. TCRdb reanalysed the 5' RACE reads using MiXCR and keeps one entry per CDR3 protein. Of roughly 550,000 distinct CDR3 sequences listed, roughly 22% were seen once; the top ten hold roughly an eighth. The sequencing sample was made of PBMCs or a T cell subset sorted from them (not recorded which). These receptors originate from an adult woman who had mild COVID-19 (a few samples of this study predate the infection). Cell type and time point are not known.

In this sample, this clonotype turned up a few times. The rearrangement links TRBV29-1 to TRBJ2-5; 8 bases are a match to TRBD1. The CDR3 totals 15 residues. Germline V gene sequence: CDR1 SQVTM, CDR2 ANQGSEA. The V and J ends lost 4 bases and 5 bases, in that order; junction bases with no gene match: 12. The CDR3 reads CSVGRGTGTRETQYF. The CDR3 DNA reads TGCAGCGTTGGCCGTGGGACAGGTACTCGGGAGACCCAGTACTTC.

This clonotype was recorded at least ten times. CDR3 nucleotide sequence: TGTGCCAGCAGCGAAAGCGTTACAGGGGGTCAGTTCTTC. Its translation is CASSESVTGGQFF. The chain carries TRBV5-5 and TRBJ2-1; TRBD1 matches 8 bases. The germline CDR1 and CDR2 sequences are SGHKS and YYEKEE (reference sequence). V lost 4 bases to trimming and J lost 13 bases; unmatched junction nucleotides: 10. There are 13 residues in the CDR3.

The sample holds a few counts of this clonotype. This sequence joins TRBV18 and TRBJ1-1; a weak D match, TRBD1 (6 bases). This CDR3 is built from 15 residues. Looked up from germline, CDR1 is KGHSH and CDR2 is LQKENI. Trimming stripped 2 bases from V and 2 bases from J, with 12 bases between. CDR3 nucleotides: TGTGCCAGCTCACCAGATTTGGGGGGCAACACTGAAGCTTTCTTT. This translates into CASSPDLGGNTEAFF.

This clonotype was observed a few times. The CDR3 coding sequence is TGCGCCAGCAGCTTCATGACGCAAATGAACACTGAAGCTTTCTTT. Its translation: CASSFMTQMNTEAFF. The genes are TRBV5-1 and TRBJ1-1, with unresolved D. The CDR3 runs 15 residues. Trimming pared 2 bases from V and 0 bases from J, leaving 11 bases between. Germline V gene data show CDR1 as SGHRS and CDR2 as YFSETQ.

V gene TRBV5-1 combines with J gene TRBJ2-7; no definite D call. This CDR3 is 15 amino acids long. Per the germline V gene, CDR1 is SGHRS and CDR2 is YFSETQ. The V and J ends lost 4 bases and 0 bases respectively, with 14 bases between them. The CDR3 DNA sequence: TGCGCCAGCAGCGAAAGACCTACCGCCTCCTACGAGCAGTACTTC. Amino acids: CASSERPTASYEQYF.

This chain connects TRBV10-3 to TRBJ2-3; possible D gene TRBD2, 7 bases. Germline loops: CDR1 ENHRY, CDR2 SYGVKD. There are 14 residues in the CDR3. The V end was cut by 8 bases, the J end by 1 base, with 13 bases between. The CDR3 DNA follows: TGTGCCATCGGGAGGGGGTTACGCACAGATACGCAGTATTTT. It specifies CAIGRGLRTDTQYF.